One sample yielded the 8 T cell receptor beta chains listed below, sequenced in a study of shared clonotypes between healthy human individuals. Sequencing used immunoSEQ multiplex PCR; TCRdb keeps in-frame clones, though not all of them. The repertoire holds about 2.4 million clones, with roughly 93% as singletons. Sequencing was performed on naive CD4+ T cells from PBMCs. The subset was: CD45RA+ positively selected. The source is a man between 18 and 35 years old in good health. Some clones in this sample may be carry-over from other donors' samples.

CDR3 sequence reads: CASRRRGLVGYNEQFF. The CDR3 nucleotides are TGTGCCAGCAGGCGTCGGGGGCTAGTTGGCTACAATGAGCAGTTCTTC. The V and J genes are TRBV28 and TRBJ2-1; tentatively, D is TRBD1 or TRBD2 (6 bases each). CDR1 MDHEN and CDR2 SYDVKM come from the germline V gene. The CDR3 loop spans 16 amino acids. Trimming took 6 bases from V and 3 from J, leaving 18 bases between them.

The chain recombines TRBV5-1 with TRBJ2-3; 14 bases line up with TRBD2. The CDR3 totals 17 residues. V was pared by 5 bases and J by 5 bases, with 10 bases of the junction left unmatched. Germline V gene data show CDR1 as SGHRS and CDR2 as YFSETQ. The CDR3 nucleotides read TGCGCCAGCAGTTTTAGCTCCGGGACTAGCGGGAGAGATACGCAGTATTTT. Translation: CASSFSSGTSGRDTQYF.

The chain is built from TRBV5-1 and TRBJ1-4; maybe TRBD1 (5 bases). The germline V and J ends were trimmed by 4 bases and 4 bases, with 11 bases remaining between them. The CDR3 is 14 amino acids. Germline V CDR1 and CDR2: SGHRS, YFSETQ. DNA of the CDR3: TGCGCCAGCAGCACGGGACGGAGTAATGAAAAACTGTTTTTT. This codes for CASSTGRSNEKLFF.

CDR3: CASSGPGLRGNIQYF. CDR3 nucleotides: TGTGCCAGCAGTGGGCCGGGACTTAGGGGAAACATTCAGTACTTC. The chain combines TRBV25-1 with TRBJ2-4; perhaps TRBD2 as D (6 bases). Germline V lookup: CDR1 MGHDK, CDR2 SYGVNS. This CDR3 has 15 amino acids. V lost 4 bases to trimming and J lost 6 bases, with 16 bases between them. The full variable domain, its missing parts supplied by reference TRBV25-1 and TRBJ2-4, is EADIYQTPRYLVIGTGKKITLECSQTMGHDKMYWYQQDPGMELHLIHYSYGVNSTEKGDLSSESTVSRIRTEHFPLTLESARPSHTSQYLCASSGPGLRGNIQYFGAGTRLSVL.

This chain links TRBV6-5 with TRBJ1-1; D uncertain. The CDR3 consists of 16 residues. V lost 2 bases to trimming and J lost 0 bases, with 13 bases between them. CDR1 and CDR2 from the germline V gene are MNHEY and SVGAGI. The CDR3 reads CASSYQRGGLNTEAFF. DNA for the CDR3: TGTGCCAGCAGTTACCAACGGGGAGGCCTGAACACTGAAGCTTTCTTT.

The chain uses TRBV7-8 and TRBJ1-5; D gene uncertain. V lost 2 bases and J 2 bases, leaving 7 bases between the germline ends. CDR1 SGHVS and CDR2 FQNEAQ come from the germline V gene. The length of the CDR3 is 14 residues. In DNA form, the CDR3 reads TGTGCCAGCAGCTTATTGCCAGGCAATCAGCCCCAGCATTTT. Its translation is CASSLLPGNQPQHF.

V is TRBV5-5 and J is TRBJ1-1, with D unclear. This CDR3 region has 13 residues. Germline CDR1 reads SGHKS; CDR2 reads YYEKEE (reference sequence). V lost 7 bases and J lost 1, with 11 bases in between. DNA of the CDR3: TGTGCCAGCGAGATACAGCCGAACACTGAAGCTTTCTTT. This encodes CASEIQPNTEAFF.

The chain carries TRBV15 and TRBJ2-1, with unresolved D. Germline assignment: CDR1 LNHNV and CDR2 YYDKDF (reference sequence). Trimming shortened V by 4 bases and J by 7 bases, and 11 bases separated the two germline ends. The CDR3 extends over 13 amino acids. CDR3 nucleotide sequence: TGTGCCACCAGCATCAGCACGACGAATGAGCAGTTCTTC. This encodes CATSISTTNEQFF.